This T cell receptor beta chain was obtained from a study of cytomegalovirus exposure and HLA in healthy donors. Regarding the study as a whole: Information on immune exposure was restricted to one variable (CMV serostatus). In most subjects, TCR beta sequences reportedly gave accurate predictions of HLA-A and HLA-B alleles.

Germline V gene sequence: CDR1 SGHRS, CDR2 YFSETQ. With V trimmed by 5 bases and J by 2 bases, 7 bases remained unmatched. The CDR3 runs 15 residues. The PCR used 60 Vbeta and 13 Jbeta primers. Per the original methods: Unique TCR beta chains numbered roughly 80 million in a later analysis, with around 10 million shared. Sequencing was performed with immunoSEQ multiplex PCR; in TCRdb, only in-frame clones are kept and a portion is missing. V and J calls and clone size are copied from that table; D and trimming were computed from the DNA. The profile shows 200,000 to 250,000 clones, approximately 80% of them singletons. About this clone: Antigen unknown.

This chain uses TRBV5-1 with TRBJ2-7, with 10 bases matching TRBD1. The sequence derives from a man over 45 in good health and CMV-seronegative. Sequenced input: PBMCs. The CDR3, as DNA: TGCGCCAGCAGATACGGGACAGGGGTCGCCTACGAGCAGTACTTC. This sequence encodes CASRYGTGVAYEQYF.